This T cell receptor beta chain comes out of a study of PD-L1 blockade in urothelial cancer. Study details: About 85% of the roughly 30 patients were males with bladder-origin urothelial cancer. When blood samples were assessed, the median T cell count was about 140,000.

Time point given: peripheral blood 6 weeks after treatment start. Germline V gene data show CDR1 as SEHNR and CDR2 as FQNEAQ (reference sequence). J lost 7 bases, V lost 5 bases, and 3 bases had no gene match. This CDR3 is 13 amino acids long. Each PCR received spiked synthetic TCR analog templates. The method was immunoSEQ multiplex PCR; TCRdb's version includes in-frame clones alone and lacks a portion of them. This table has some 120,000 clones, approximately 90% appearing once. Sequenced here: PBMCs, sampled around atezolizumab (anti-PD-L1) treatment. The receptor's source is a man aged 55 to 70 with urothelial cancer. The chain employs TRBV7-9 and TRBJ1-4; 8 positions match TRBD1. The CDR3 DNA reads as TGTGCCAGCAGCCGGGGACAGGCTGAAAAACTGTTTTTT. Amino acids: CASSRGQAEKLFF.